Listed below are T cell receptor beta chains from one sample, sequenced in a study of control samples from healthy donors and cancer patients. The assay was immunoSEQ multiplex PCR, and TCRdb's table has in-frame clones only and misses some. The table shows approximately 130,000 clones, with 80% to 90% occurring only once. The specimen was blood. Every receptor here comes from a man aged 45-65 years in good health. CDR3s include the opening cysteine and the closing phenylalanine or tryptophan. Each record gives: J gene, clone size, D gene, V gene, CDR3 protein, CDR3 DNA. A D gene is named only where the DNA matches it firmly. Clone size is stated in some rows and not others, as once, few, many or a class when expanded.

J: TRBJ1-2
size: -
D: TRBD1
V: TRBV18
CDR3: CASSRGQGPYGYTF
DNA: TGTGCCAGCTCACGAGGACAGGGCCCTTATGGCTACACCTTC

J: TRBJ2-7
size: -
D: -
V: TRBV5-1
CDR3: CASSLGQSHEQYF
DNA: TGCGCCAGCAGCTTGGGGCAGAGCCACGAGCAGTACTTC

J: TRBJ1-1
size: -
D: -
V: TRBV7-2
CDR3: CASSLWGKGTEAFF
DNA: TGTGCCAGCAGCTTATGGGGAAAGGGCACTGAAGCTTTCTTT

J: TRBJ2-7
size: -
D: -
V: TRBV18
CDR3: CASSPDREQYF
DNA: TGTGCCAGCTCACCGGACCGCGAGCAGTACTTC

J: TRBJ1-2
size: -
D: -
V: TRBV12-3/TRBV12-4
CDR3: CASSQTGGYTF
DNA: TGTGCCAGCAGCCAGACAGGCGGCTACACCTTC

J: TRBJ1-5
size: -
D: -
V: TRBV3-1/TRBV3-2
CDR3: CASSQDGNQPQHF
DNA: TGTGCCAGCAGCCAAGACGGGAATCAGCCCCAGCATTTT

J: TRBJ1-5
size: -
D: -
V: TRBV30
CDR3: CAWTQKGQGYQPQHF
DNA: TGTGCCTGGACCCAAAAAGGGCAGGGCTATCAGCCCCAGCATTTT

J: TRBJ1-1
size: -
D: -
V: TRBV5-4
CDR3: CASSLQGKGDTEAFF
DNA: TGTGCCAGCAGCTTACAGGGCAAGGGCGACACTGAAGCTTTCTTT

J: TRBJ2-2
size: -
D: -
V: TRBV27
CDR3: CASKQVANTGELFF
DNA: TGTGCCAGCAAACAGGTTGCGAACACCGGGGAGCTGTTTTTT

J: TRBJ1-1
size: -
D: -
V: TRBV28
CDR3: CASSFVAAGTEAFF
DNA: TGTGCCAGCAGTTTTGTGGCCGCGGGCACTGAAGCTTTCTTT

J: TRBJ2-1
size: -
D: -
V: TRBV2
CDR3: CASSESGWYYNEQFF
DNA: TGTGCCAGCAGTGAGAGCGGGTGGTACTACAATGAGCAGTTCTTC

J: TRBJ2-5
size: once
D: -
V: TRBV9
CDR3: CASSVGDQETQYF
DNA: TGTGCCAGCAGCGTAGGGGACCAAGAGACCCAGTACTTC

J: TRBJ1-1
size: -
D: -
V: TRBV12-3/TRBV12-4
CDR3: CASRERGEAFF
DNA: TGTGCCAGCAGGGAGAGGGGTGAAGCTTTCTTT

J: TRBJ2-7
size: -
D: -
V: TRBV9
CDR3: CASSPRSRVVSYEQYF
DNA: TGTGCCAGCAGCCCCCGAAGTCGGGTGGTATCCTACGAGCAGTACTTC

J: TRBJ1-4
size: -
D: -
V: TRBV4-3
CDR3: CASSQENRANEKLFF
DNA: TGCGCCAGCAGCCAAGAGAACAGGGCGAATGAAAAACTGTTTTTT

J: TRBJ2-7
size: -
D: -
V: TRBV11-1
CDR3: CASSFDGGPYEQYF
DNA: TGTGCCAGCAGCTTTGATGGGGGACCGTACGAGCAGTACTTC

J: TRBJ1-5
size: -
D: -
V: TRBV10-3
CDR3: CAIGGGGNQPQHF
DNA: TGTGCCATCGGGGGAGGTGGCAATCAGCCCCAGCATTTT

J: TRBJ1-4
size: once
D: -
V: TRBV1
CDR3: CTSSPSGSWEKLFF
DNA: TGCACCAGCAGCCCTTCAGGGTCCTGGGAAAAACTGTTTTTT

J: TRBJ1-2
size: few
D: TRBD1
V: TRBV27
CDR3: CASGMEGRQGSIGGYTF
DNA: TGTGCCAGCGGGATGGAGGGCCGACAGGGTTCCATTGGGGGCTACACCTTC

J: TRBJ1-6
size: -
D: -
V: TRBV27
CDR3: CASSLQGFSYNSPLHF
DNA: TGTGCCAGCAGTTTACAGGGCTTCTCCTATAATTCACCCCTCCACTTT

J: TRBJ1-6
size: -
D: TRBD1
V: TRBV9
CDR3: CASGDRGMNSPLHF
DNA: TGTGCCAGCGGAGACAGGGGGATGAATTCACCCCTCCACTTT

J: TRBJ1-2
size: -
D: -
V: TRBV30
CDR3: CAWSVLGQDYSNYGYTF
DNA: TGTGCCTGGAGTGTACTCGGTCAGGATTATTCTAACTATGGCTACACCTTC

J: TRBJ2-4
size: -
D: -
V: TRBV27
CDR3: CASSRNSYSNIQYF
DNA: TGTGCCAGCAGCCGCAATTCTTACTCAAACATTCAGTACTTC

J: TRBJ1-5
size: -
D: -
V: TRBV18
CDR3: CASSPAQGSTQPQHF
DNA: TGTGCCAGCTCACCAGCTCAGGGTAGTACTCAGCCCCAGCATTTT

J: TRBJ1-5
size: -
D: -
V: TRBV30
CDR3: CAWSVDSNQPQHF
DNA: TGTGCCTGGAGTGTAGACAGCAATCAGCCCCAGCATTTT

J: TRBJ2-2
size: -
D: -
V: TRBV5-5
CDR3: CASSSDTGELFF
DNA: TGTGCCAGCAGCTCGGACACCGGGGAGCTGTTTTTT

J: TRBJ2-1
size: once
D: -
V: TRBV5-1
CDR3: CASSLWIGSDNEQFF
DNA: TGCGCCAGCAGCCTATGGATTGGGTCGGACAATGAGCAGTTCTTC

J: TRBJ2-7
size: -
D: TRBD1
V: TRBV6-2/TRBV6-3
CDR3: CASSARQGPSGEQYF
DNA: TGTGCCAGCAGCGCCCGACAGGGCCCCTCGGGCGAGCAGTACTTC

J: TRBJ1-1
size: -
D: -
V: TRBV2
CDR3: CASSWQGSTEAFF
DNA: TGTGCCAGCAGTTGGCAGGGGAGCACTGAAGCTTTCTTT

J: TRBJ1-3
size: -
D: -
V: TRBV6-5
CDR3: CASRPYRARNTIYF
DNA: TGTGCCAGCAGACCCTACCGAGCGAGAAACACCATATATTTT

J: TRBJ1-5
size: -
D: -
V: TRBV19
CDR3: CASAKFADQPQHF
DNA: TGTGCCAGTGCCAAATTCGCTGATCAGCCCCAGCATTTT

J: TRBJ1-6
size: -
D: TRBD1
V: TRBV5-1
CDR3: CASRLDRGPDSPLHF
DNA: TGCGCCAGCAGGTTGGACAGGGGGCCTGATTCACCCCTCCACTTT

J: TRBJ1-1
size: -
D: -
V: TRBV10-2
CDR3: CASKSRNTEAFF
DNA: TGCGCCAGCAAGAGCAGGAACACTGAAGCTTTCTTT

J: TRBJ2-1
size: -
D: -
V: TRBV6-4
CDR3: CASSDYNFREQFF
DNA: TGTGCCAGCAGTGACTACAACTTTCGTGAGCAGTTCTTC

J: TRBJ1-5
size: -
D: -
V: TRBV15
CDR3: CATSLVGRSNQPQHF
DNA: TGTGCCACCAGTTTGGTGGGTCGCAGTAATCAGCCCCAGCATTTT